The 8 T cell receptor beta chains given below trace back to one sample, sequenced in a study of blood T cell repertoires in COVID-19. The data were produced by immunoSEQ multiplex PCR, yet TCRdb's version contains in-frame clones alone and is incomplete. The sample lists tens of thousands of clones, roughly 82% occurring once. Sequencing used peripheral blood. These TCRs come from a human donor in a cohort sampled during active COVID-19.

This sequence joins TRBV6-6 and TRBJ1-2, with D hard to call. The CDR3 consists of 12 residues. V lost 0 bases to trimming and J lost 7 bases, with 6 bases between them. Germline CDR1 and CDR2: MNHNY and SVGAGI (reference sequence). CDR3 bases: TGTGCCAGCAGTTACTCCCCTCTTGGCTACACCTTC. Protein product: CASSYSPLGYTF.

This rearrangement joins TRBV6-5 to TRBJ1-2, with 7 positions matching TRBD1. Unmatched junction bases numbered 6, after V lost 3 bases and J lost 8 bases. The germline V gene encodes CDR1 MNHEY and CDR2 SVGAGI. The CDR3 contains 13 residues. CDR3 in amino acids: CASSYRDSFGYTF. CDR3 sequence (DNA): TGTGCCAGCAGTTATCGGGACAGTTTCGGCTACACCTTC.

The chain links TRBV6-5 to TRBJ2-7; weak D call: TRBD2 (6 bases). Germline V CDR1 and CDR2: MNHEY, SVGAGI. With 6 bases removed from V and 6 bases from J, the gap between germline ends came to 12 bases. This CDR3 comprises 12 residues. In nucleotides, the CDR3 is TGTGCCAGCAGGTTAATGGGGGGCGAGCAGTACTTC. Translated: CASRLMGGEQYF.

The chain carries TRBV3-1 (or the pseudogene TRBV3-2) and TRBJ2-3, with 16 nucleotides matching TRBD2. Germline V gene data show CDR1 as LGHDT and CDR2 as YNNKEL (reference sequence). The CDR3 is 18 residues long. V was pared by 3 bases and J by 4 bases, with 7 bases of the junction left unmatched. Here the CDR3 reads CASSQGLAGGQGSDTQYF. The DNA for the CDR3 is TGTGCCAGCAGCCAGGGACTAGCGGGGGGGCAGGGCTCAGATACGCAGTATTTT.

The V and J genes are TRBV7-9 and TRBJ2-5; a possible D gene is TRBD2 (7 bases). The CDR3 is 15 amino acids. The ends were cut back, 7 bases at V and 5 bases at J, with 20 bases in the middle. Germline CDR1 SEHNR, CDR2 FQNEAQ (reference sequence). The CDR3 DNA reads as TGTGCCAGCAACTCAAAGAACAGGGAGGGGGAGACCCAGTACTTC. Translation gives CASNSKNREGETQYF.

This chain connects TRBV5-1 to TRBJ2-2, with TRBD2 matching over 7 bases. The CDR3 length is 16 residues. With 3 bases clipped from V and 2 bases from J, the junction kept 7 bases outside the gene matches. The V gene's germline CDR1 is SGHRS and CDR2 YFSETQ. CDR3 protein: CASSSEAGLNTGELFF. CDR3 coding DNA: TGCGCCAGCAGCTCCGAAGCGGGGTTAAACACCGGGGAGCTGTTTTTT. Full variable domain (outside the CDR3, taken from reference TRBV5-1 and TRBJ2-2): KAGVTQTPRYLIKTRGQQVTLSCSPISGHRSVSWYQQTPGQGLQFLFEYFSETQRNKGNFPGRFSGRQFSNSRSEMNVSTLELGDSALYLCASSSEAGLNTGELFFGEGSRLTVL.

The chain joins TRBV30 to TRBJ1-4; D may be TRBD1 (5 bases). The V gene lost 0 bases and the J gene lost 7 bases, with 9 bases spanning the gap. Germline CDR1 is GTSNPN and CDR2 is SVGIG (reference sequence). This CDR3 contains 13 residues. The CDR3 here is CAWSVQRGEKLFF. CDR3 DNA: TGTGCCTGGAGTGTACAAAGGGGTGAAAAACTGTTTTTT.

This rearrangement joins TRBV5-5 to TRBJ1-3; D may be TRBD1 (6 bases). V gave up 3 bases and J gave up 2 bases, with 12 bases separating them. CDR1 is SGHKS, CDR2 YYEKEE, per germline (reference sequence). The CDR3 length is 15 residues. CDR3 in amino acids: CASSWTEQAGNTIYF. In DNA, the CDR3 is TGTGCCAGCAGCTGGACAGAACAAGCTGGAAACACCATATATTTT.